The clone carrying this T cell receptor (beta chain) was found a few times. The data stem from a study of metastatic and nonmetastatic thyroid tumors. Original analysis: Clinicopathological groups supplied CDR3 differences that were used to build a distant-metastasis classifier for papillary thyroid cancer. TCRdb reprocessed the PCR reads via MiXCR. Here the V and J calls rest on TCRdb's processing, not on the authors' analysis. The sample shows approximately 16,000 clones, 33% of them seen only once. Patients were all untreated before their thyroid surgery. V was shortened by 4 bases and J by 3 bases, with 16 bases between the two germline ends. From germline, CDR1 is SGHVS and CDR2 FNYEAQ. The CDR3 runs to 16 residues.

The chain combines TRBV7-6 with TRBJ1-3; possible D gene TRBD1, 6 bases. The receptor was isolated from a male donor with papillary thyroid cancer or a benign thyroid nodule (not recorded which). Some clones in this sample may be carry-over from other donors' samples. The sequencing input was tumor tissue. For the CDR3, the DNA is TGTGCCAGCAGCTCCGAACAGGGTCTAAGTGGAAACACCATATATTTT. This sequence encodes CASSSEQGLSGNTIYF.